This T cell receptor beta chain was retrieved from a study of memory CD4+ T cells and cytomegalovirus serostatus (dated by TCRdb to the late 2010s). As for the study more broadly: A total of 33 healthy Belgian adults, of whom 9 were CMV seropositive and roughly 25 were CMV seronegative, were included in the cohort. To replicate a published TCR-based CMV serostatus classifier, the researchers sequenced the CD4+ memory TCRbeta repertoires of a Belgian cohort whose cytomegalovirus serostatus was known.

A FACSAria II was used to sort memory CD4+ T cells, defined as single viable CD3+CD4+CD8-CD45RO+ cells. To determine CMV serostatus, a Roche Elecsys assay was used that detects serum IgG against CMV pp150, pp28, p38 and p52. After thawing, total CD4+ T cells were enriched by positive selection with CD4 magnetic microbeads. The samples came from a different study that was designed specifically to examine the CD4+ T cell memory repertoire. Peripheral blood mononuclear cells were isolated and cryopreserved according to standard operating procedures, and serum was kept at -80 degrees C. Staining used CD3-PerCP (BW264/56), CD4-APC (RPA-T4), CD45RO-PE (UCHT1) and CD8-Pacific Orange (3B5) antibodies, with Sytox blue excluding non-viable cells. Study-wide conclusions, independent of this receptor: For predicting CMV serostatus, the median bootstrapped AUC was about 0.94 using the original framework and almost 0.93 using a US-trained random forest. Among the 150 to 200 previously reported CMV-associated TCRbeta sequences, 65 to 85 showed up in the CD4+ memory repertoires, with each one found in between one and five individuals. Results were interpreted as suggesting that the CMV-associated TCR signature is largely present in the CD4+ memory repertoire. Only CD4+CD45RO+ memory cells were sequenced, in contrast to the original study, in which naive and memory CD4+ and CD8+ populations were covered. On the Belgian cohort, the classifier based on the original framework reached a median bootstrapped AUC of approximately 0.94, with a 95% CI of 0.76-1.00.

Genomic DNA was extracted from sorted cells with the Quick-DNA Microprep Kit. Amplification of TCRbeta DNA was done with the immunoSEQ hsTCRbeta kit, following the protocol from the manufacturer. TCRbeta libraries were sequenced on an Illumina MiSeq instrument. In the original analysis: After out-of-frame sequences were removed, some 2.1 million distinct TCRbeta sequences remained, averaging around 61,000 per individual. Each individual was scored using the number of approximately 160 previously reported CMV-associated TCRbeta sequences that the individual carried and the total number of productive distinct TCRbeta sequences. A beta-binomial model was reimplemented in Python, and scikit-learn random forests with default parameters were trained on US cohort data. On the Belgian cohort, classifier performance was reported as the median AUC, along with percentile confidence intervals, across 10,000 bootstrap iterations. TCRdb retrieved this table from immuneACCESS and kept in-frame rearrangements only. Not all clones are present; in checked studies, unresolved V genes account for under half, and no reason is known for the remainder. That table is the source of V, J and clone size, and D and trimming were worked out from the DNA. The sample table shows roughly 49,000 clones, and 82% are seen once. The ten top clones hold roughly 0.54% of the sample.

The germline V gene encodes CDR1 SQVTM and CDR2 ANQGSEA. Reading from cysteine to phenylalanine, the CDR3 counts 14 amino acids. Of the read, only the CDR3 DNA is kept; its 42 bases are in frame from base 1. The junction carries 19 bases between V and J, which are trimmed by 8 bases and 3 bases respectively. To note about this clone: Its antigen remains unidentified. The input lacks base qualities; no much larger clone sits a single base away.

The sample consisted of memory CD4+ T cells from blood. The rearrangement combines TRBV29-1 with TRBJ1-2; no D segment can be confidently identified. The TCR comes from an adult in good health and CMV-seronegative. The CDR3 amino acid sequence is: CSTRSKGFDYGYTF. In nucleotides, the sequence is TGCAGCACCCGTAGTAAGGGCTTCGACTATGGCTACACCTTC. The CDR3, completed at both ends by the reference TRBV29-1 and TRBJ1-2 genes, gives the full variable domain SAVISQKPSRDICQRGTSLTIQCQVDSQVTMMFWYRQQPGQSLTLIATANQGSEATYESGFVIDKFPISRPNLTFSTLTVSNMSPEDSSIYLCSTRSKGFDYGYTFGSGTRLTVV.